One sample yielded the 24 T cell receptor beta chains listed below, sequenced in a study of metastatic and nonmetastatic thyroid tumors. Every patient underwent thyroid surgery untreated. From the PCR reads, TCRdb re-called clones with MiXCR. Of under 40,000 clones listed, roughly 15% are singletons. The sample was blood. Receptors originate from a female donor with papillary thyroid cancer or a benign thyroid nodule (not recorded which). Some clones in this sample may be carry-over from other donors' samples.

The CDR3 here is CASSPNSGGSYNEQFF. The CDR3 region has the DNA TGTGCCAGCAGCCCAAATAGCGGGGGATCCTACAATGAGCAGTTCTTC. This chain joins TRBV11-1 and TRBJ2-1; TRBD2 matches 9 bases. The germline CDR1 and CDR2 sequences are SGHAT and FQDESV (reference sequence). The CDR3 is made up of 16 amino acids. Trimming took 5 bases from V and 1 from J; bases not matched to a gene: 6.

This clone was detected ten times or more. The V and J genes are TRBV12-5 and TRBJ2-7, with 7 bases lining up with TRBD1. The germline V gene has CDR1 LGHNT and CDR2 FRNRAP. This CDR3 contains 17 residues. Trimming took 6 bases from V and 2 from J; bases not matched to a gene: 16. CDR3 loop: CASGPRGSAGGTYEQYF. CDR3 DNA: TGTGCTAGTGGCCCCCGGGGATCGGCAGGGGGTACCTACGAGCAGTACTTC. Together with reference TRBV12-5 and TRBJ2-7, the CDR3 gives the full variable domain: DARVTQTPRHKVTEMGQEVTMRCQPILGHNTVFWYRQTMMQGLELLAYFRNRAPLDDSGMPKDRFSAEMPDATLATLKIQPSEPRDSAVYFCASGPRGSAGGTYEQYFGPGTRLTVT.

This clone was counted at least ten times. This chain connects TRBV4-1 to TRBJ2-1; TRBD2 agrees at 7 bases. The CDR3 runs 18 residues. The germline CDR1 and CDR2 sequences are MGHRA and YSYEKL. J lost 4 bases, V lost 1 base, and 13 bases had no gene match. The CDR3 is CASSQVVTGGSTYNEQFF. CDR3 in DNA: TGCGCCAGCAGCCAAGTAGTTACGGGCGGGAGCACTTACAATGAGCAGTTCTTC.

This clone was seen repeatedly, ten times or more. This chain joins TRBV11-2 and TRBJ2-5; 10 nucleotides match TRBD2. Trimming at V came to 5 bases and at J to 4 bases, leaving 4 bases not matched to a gene. From germline, CDR1 is SGHAT and CDR2 FQNNGV. The CDR3 contains 14 residues. Here the CDR3 DNA reads TGTGCCAGCAGCCCCGGGACTAGCGTAGAGACCCAGTACTTC. Residues: CASSPGTSVETQYF.

This clone was detected only a few times. The chain uses TRBV6-2 or TRBV6-3 and TRBJ1-5, with D unclear. Germline-derived CDR1 and CDR2 are MNHEY and SVGEGT. Trimming cost V 2 bases and J 3 bases, with 11 bases left between them. This CDR3 is built from 15 residues. In DNA, the CDR3 is TGTGCCAGCAGTTACGGCATAGGCTTCAATCAGCCCCAGCATTTT. Its protein product is CASSYGIGFNQPQHF.

This sequence joins TRBV6-1 and TRBJ2-1, with 14 bases aligning to TRBD2. The CDR3 has 17 amino acids. The V segment lost 6 bases and the J segment 8 bases; nucleotides outside the gene matches: 12. Per the germline V gene, CDR1 is MNHNS and CDR2 is SASEGT. CDR3 loop: CASRPGPVTSGRDEQFF. The CDR3 coding sequence is TGTGCCAGCAGGCCTGGCCCCGTGACTAGCGGGAGGGATGAGCAGTTCTTC.

This clone was detected many times. This rearrangement joins TRBV7-8 to TRBJ1-5, with 7 bases identical to TRBD1. The CDR3 sequence is 14 residues long. Per the germline V gene, CDR1 is SGHVS and CDR2 is FQNEAQ. J gave up 5 bases and V 5 bases, and 6 bases lay outside the gene matches. The CDR3 loop reads CASSLDRVDQPQHF. CDR3 sequence (DNA): TGTGCCAGCAGCCTAGACAGGGTGGATCAGCCCCAGCATTTT.

This clone was seen many times. The rearrangement links TRBV27 to TRBJ2-5, with TRBD1 as a possible D gene (6 bases). Germline V gene sequence: CDR1 MNHEY, CDR2 SMNVEV (reference sequence). Trimming removed 6 bases from V and 2 bases from J, with 10 bases in between. This CDR3 spans 13 amino acids. CDR3 loop: CASRGHLQETQYF. As DNA, the CDR3 is TGTGCCAGCAGGGGACATTTACAAGAGACCCAGTACTTC.

With respect to this clone: At one end the junction does not follow the germline gene, possibly because of a read error. In the same sample, other DNA sequences code for this CDR3. The V gene is TRBV28, the J gene TRBJ2-3, with 7 bases that match TRBD1. Germline V gene sequence: CDR1 MDHEN, CDR2 SYDVKM. The CDR3 totals 16 residues. The DNA of the CDR3 is TGTGCCAGCAGCCCCCACGCAGGGGGTAGCACAGATACCCAGTATTTT. Translating gives CASSPHAGGSTDTQYF.

This clone was counted at least ten times. This sequence joins TRBV6-1 and TRBJ2-1; TRBD2 agrees at 9 bases. This CDR3 is 16 amino acids long. The germline gives CDR1 MNHNS, CDR2 SASEGT. The ends lost 5 bases at V and 4 bases at J; junction bases unmatched: 9. For the CDR3, the DNA is TGTGCCAGCAGTACCCTCGGGACTAGCCGTTACAATGAGCAGTTCTTC. It translates to CASSTLGTSRYNEQFF.

This clone has a count of ten or more. The chain carries TRBV6-1 and TRBJ2-1; 12 bases fit TRBD2. Germline assignment: CDR1 MNHNS and CDR2 SASEGT. Unmatched junction bases numbered 10, after V lost 5 bases and J lost 11 bases. There are 15 residues in the CDR3. CDR3: CASSSQTSGSGKQFF. The CDR3 DNA is TGTGCCAGCAGTTCCCAGACTAGCGGGAGCGGGAAGCAGTTCTTC.

This clone was detected many times. The chain has TRBV6-4 and TRBJ1-5; D call uncertain. Trimming left V 6 bases short and J 4 bases short, with 10 bases between. Germline V CDR1 and CDR2: MRHNA, SNTAGT. The CDR3 is 13 residues long. This chain's CDR3 is CASSLDGNQPQHF. DNA of the CDR3: TGTGCCAGCAGCCTCGACGGGAATCAGCCCCAGCATTTT.

This clone was observed many times. The chain couples TRBV4-1 to TRBJ1-5, with 9 bases aligning to TRBD1. This CDR3 is 18 amino acids long. V dropped 3 bases and J dropped 4; count of bases not matched to a gene: 13. Germline CDR1 and CDR2: MGHRA and YSYEKL. CDR3 in DNA: TGCGCCAGCAGCCACCTAGGACAGGGGCAAGGGGTTAATCAGCCCCAGCATTTT. Its translation: CASSHLGQGQGVNQPQHF.

This clone was detected ten times or more. The CDR3 protein is CATSDPARGREQYF. The CDR3 DNA reads TGTGCCACCAGTGATCCTGCGAGGGGTCGGGAGCAGTACTTC. J is TRBJ2-7 and V is TRBV24-1; D tentatively fits TRBD1 or TRBD2 (5 bases each). The CDR3 is made up of 14 amino acids. Germline V gives CDR1 KGHDR, CDR2 SFDVKD. Trimming cost V 3 bases and J 7 bases, with 15 bases left between them.

Many counts were recorded for this clone. The CDR3, as DNA: TGTGCCAGCAGTCCTCCCGACTTCCAGTGGCAGTTCTTC. It translates to CASSPPDFQWQFF. The V gene is TRBV6-1, the J gene TRBJ2-1, with D unclear. Trimming took 5 bases from V and 12 from J, leaving 17 bases between them. The CDR3 is 13 amino acids. Per germline, CDR1 MNHNS and CDR2 SASEGT.

The chain carries TRBV7-3 and TRBJ2-5; TRBD2 matches at 11 bases. The CDR3 contains 17 residues. Unmatched junction bases numbered 7, after V lost 2 bases and J lost 2 bases. Germline CDR1 SGHTA, CDR2 FQGTGA. CDR3 amino acids: CASSLGLGLADQETQYF. The CDR3 nucleotides are TGTGCCAGCAGCTTAGGTCTGGGACTAGCGGATCAAGAGACCCAGTACTTC.

J is TRBJ2-3 and V is TRBV20-1; D tentatively reads TRBD1 or TRBD2 (5 bases each). This CDR3 region has 17 residues. The V gene lost 3 bases and the J gene lost 2 bases, with 21 bases spanning the gap. CDR1 is DFQATT, CDR2 SNEGSKA, per germline (reference sequence). CDR3 nucleotide sequence: TGCAGTGCTAGCACCATATCACGGTCGGGGCACACAGATACGCAGTATTTT. It codes for CSASTISRSGHTDTQYF.

The sample holds many counts of this clone. J is TRBJ2-7 and V is TRBV13; D is possibly TRBD1 (6 bases). The ends were cut back, 3 bases at V and 5 bases at J, with 14 bases in the middle. The CDR3 is 14 residues long. The germline CDR1 and CDR2 sequences are PRHDT and FYEKMQ (reference sequence). CDR3 in amino acids: CASSFGTRRDEQYF. Written as DNA, the CDR3 is TGTGCCAGCAGCTTTGGGACACGTCGTGACGAGCAGTACTTC.

As concerns this clone: This CDR3 is also generated by other DNA sequences in the sample. The rearrangement joins TRBV9 to TRBJ2-7; 9 positions match TRBD1. CDR3 length equals 18 residues. Trimming took 4 bases from V and 4 from J; bases not matched to a gene: 18. The germline gives CDR1 SGDLS, CDR2 YYNGEE. CDR3 coding DNA: TGTGCCAGCAGCCAGGGGGACCCGACAGGGGGAATTTCATACGAGCAGTACTTC. As protein: CASSQGDPTGGISYEQYF.

Many counts were recorded for this clone. J is TRBJ2-5 and V is TRBV7-8; a possible D gene is TRBD2 (5 bases). The V and J ends lost 8 bases and 5 bases respectively, with 18 bases between them. CDR3 length equals 14 residues. Germline V CDR1 and CDR2: SGHVS, FQNEAQ. Here the CDR3 DNA reads TGTGCCAGCGCCAAGGTCCTCGGGGATGAGACCCAGTACTTC. This sequence encodes CASAKVLGDETQYF.

This clone came up a few times. One base away lies a much larger clone, so this may be a sequencing read error. V gene TRBV6-1 combines with J gene TRBJ2-1, with 9 bases identical to TRBD1. This CDR3 is 15 amino acids long. Germline V gene data show CDR1 as MNHNS and CDR2 as SASEGT. The CDR3 loop is CASSITGGAGNERFF. The CDR3 region has the DNA TGTGCCAGCAGTATCACAGGGGGCGCGGGGAATGAGCGGTTCTTC.

This chain connects TRBV12-3 or TRBV12-4 to TRBJ2-5, with D possibly being TRBD2 (6 bases). The CDR3 totals 18 residues. Trimming left V 6 bases short and J 9 bases short, with 32 bases between. The CDR3 here is CASSPSASFKWAWEAQYF. CDR3 nucleotides: TGTGCCAGCAGCCCCTCTGCGTCCTTCAAGTGGGCCTGGGAGGCCCAGTACTTC.

About this clone: It may be a read error: a sequence one base away is much more abundant. The rearrangement links TRBV12-3 or TRBV12-4 to TRBJ1-5; D remains ambiguous. Trimming left V 1 base short and J 6 bases short, with 10 bases between. The CDR3 extends over 14 amino acids. The CDR3 loop is CASSLDLAGQPQHF. The CDR3 nucleotides are TGTGCCAGCAGTTTAGACTTGGCGGGTCAGCCCCAGCATTTT.

V is TRBV15 and J is TRBJ2-6; maybe TRBD1 (6 bases). The length of the CDR3 is 16 residues. V dropped 11 bases and J dropped 3 bases, with 20 bases sitting between them. CDR1 is LNHNV, CDR2 YYDKDF, per germline (reference sequence). CDR3 nucleotides: TGTGCCTCCATCAGTAGACCACAGGGTGGGGCCAACGTCCTGACTTTC. It codes for CASISRPQGGANVLTF. The full variable domain, in which reference TRBV15 and TRBJ2-6 provide the parts outside the CDR3, is DAMVIQNPRYQVTQFGKPVTLSCSQTLNHNVMYWYQQKSSQAPKLLFHYYDKDFNNEADTPDNFQSRRPNTSFCFLDIRSPGLGDTAMYLCASISRPQGGANVLTFGAGSRLTVL.